These 30 T cell receptor beta chains share one sample of origin, sequenced in a study of shared clonotypes between healthy human individuals (dated by TCRdb to 2020 to 2021). CD8 naive samples consisted of CD45RO-negative cells that were positively selected for CCR7, yielding a CD45RA+CCR7+ population without TemRA cells. Receptor libraries were prepared by the immunoSEQ multiplex PCR assay. TCRdb mirrors the immuneACCESS table, restricted to in-frame sequences. Some clones are absent from its copies; in checked studies, under half trace to an unresolved V gene, and the reason for the others is unknown. The sample has some 2 million clones on record, roughly 94% of them singletons. About 1.1% of the sample comes from the top ten. The sequenced sample consisted of naive CD8+ T cells sorted from blood. According to the study, the label for this sample's cell subset or site signals: CD45RA+CCR7+. All receptors come from a man between 18 and 29 years old in good health.

The V and J genes are TRBV11-2 and TRBJ2-5, with D maybe TRBD1 (6 bases). Germline CDR1 reads SGHAT; CDR2 reads FQNNGV. The CDR3 runs to 15 residues. V was cut by 5 bases and J by 2 bases, with 15 bases left in between. The CDR3, as DNA: TGTGCCAGCAGCCCTATTACAGGGTCACAAGAGACCCAGTACTTC. It specifies CASSPITGSQETQYF.

V and J are TRBV11-2 and TRBJ1-3; D possibly corresponds to TRBD1 (6 bases). Germline-derived CDR1 and CDR2 are SGHAT and FQNNGV. The CDR3 sequence is 14 residues long. Trimming shortened V by 5 bases and J by 1 base, and 9 bases separated the two germline ends. CDR3 bases: TGTGCCAGCAGCAAACAGGGTTCTGGAAACACCATATATTTT. It is translated as CASSKQGSGNTIYF.

CDR3 protein: CASSPGLNNEQFF. The DNA for the CDR3 is TGTGCCAGCAGCCCGGGACTGAACAATGAGCAGTTCTTC. The chain couples TRBV13 to TRBJ2-1; tentatively, D is TRBD2 (6 bases). The CDR3 has 13 residues. V shed 5 bases and J shed 5 bases, with 10 bases lying between them. Germline lookup yields CDR1 PRHDT and CDR2 FYEKMQ (reference sequence). The full variable domain, completed using reference TRBV13 and TRBJ2-1, is AAGVIQSPRHLIKEKRETATLKCYPIPRHDTVYWYQQGPGQDPQFLISFYEKMQSDKGSIPDRFSAQQFSDYHSELNMSSLELGDSALYFCASSPGLNNEQFFGPGTRLTVL.

This clone was observed a few times. This chain connects TRBV7-2 to TRBJ1-5, with D unresolved. The germline gives CDR1 SGHTA, CDR2 FQGNSA. V was shortened by 2 bases and J by 9 bases, with 5 bases between the two germline ends. The CDR3 loop spans 11 amino acids. The CDR3 is CASSLMGPQHF. For the CDR3, the DNA is TGTGCCAGCAGCTTAATGGGGCCCCAGCATTTT.

In DNA, the CDR3 is TGTGCCAGCAGTTTCCCAGGGGGGGGAGCCCCGAGCTCCTACAATGAGCAGTTCTTC. This gives the protein CASSFPGGGAPSSYNEQFF. The chain carries TRBV2 and TRBJ2-1, with D perhaps TRBD1 or TRBD2 (7 bases each). Germline CDR1 and CDR2: SNHLY and FYNNEI. The CDR3 runs to 19 residues. The V end lost 5 bases, the J end lost 0 bases, and 23 bases lay between the germline ends.

A word on this clone: Other DNA sequences in this sample translate to the same CDR3. The chain links TRBV5-6 to TRBJ2-7; no firm D call. Trimming removed 3 bases from V and 1 base from J, with 5 bases in between. The germline gives CDR1 SGHDT, CDR2 YYEEEE. The CDR3 runs to 12 residues. CDR3 DNA sequence: TGTGCCAGCAGCTCTGAATCCTACGAGCAGTACTTC. This codes for CASSSESYEQYF.

The chain combines TRBV5-4 with TRBJ1-1, with D perhaps matching TRBD1 (5 bases). CDR3 length: 14 residues. V gave up 4 bases and J gave up 1 base, with 11 bases separating them. The germline V gene has CDR1 SGHNT and CDR2 YYREEE (reference sequence). CDR3 amino acids: CASSPVGGNTEAFF. As DNA, the CDR3 is TGTGCCAGCAGCCCGGTGGGGGGGAACACTGAAGCTTTCTTT.

This sequence joins TRBV5-6 and TRBJ2-7; D unresolved. Germline loops: CDR1 SGHDT, CDR2 YYEEEE. The CDR3 length is 12 residues. The ends were cut back, 0 bases at V and 3 bases at J, with 4 bases in the middle. Written as DNA, the CDR3 is TGTGCCAGCAGCTTGGCTTACTACGAGCAGTACTTC. Protein sequence: CASSLAYYEQYF.

The chain links TRBV28 to TRBJ1-1; unclear D gene. Trimming took off 3 bases at V and 4 bases at J, with 15 bases between the two ends. Germline V gene sequence: CDR1 MDHEN, CDR2 SYDVKM. This CDR3 spans 15 amino acids. This chain's CDR3 is CASSFPPGGITEAFF. The CDR3 coding sequence is TGTGCCAGCAGTTTCCCCCCAGGAGGGATCACTGAAGCTTTCTTT.

The chain couples TRBV6-1 to TRBJ1-2; D call uncertain. The CDR3 extends over 13 amino acids. The V and J ends lost 2 bases and 2 bases respectively, with 6 bases between them. Per germline, CDR1 MNHNS and CDR2 SASEGT. The CDR3 coding sequence is TGTGCCAGCAGTGAATGGTCCAACTATGGCTACACCTTC. Residues: CASSEWSNYGYTF.

The chain combines TRBV9 with TRBJ2-1; TRBD2 might be the D (6 bases). Germline V gene data show CDR1 as SGDLS and CDR2 as YYNGEE. V was pared by 0 bases and J by 8 bases, with 12 bases between. This CDR3 contains 14 residues. For the CDR3, the DNA is TGTGCCAGCAGCGTAGTCTACCCGGGGGATGAGCAGTTCTTC. Translated: CASSVVYPGDEQFF. The full variable domain, in which reference TRBV9 and TRBJ2-1 provide the parts outside the CDR3, is DSGVTQTPKHLITATGQRVTLRCSPRSGDLSVYWYQQSLDQGLQFLIQYYNGEERAKGNILERFSAQQFPDLHSELNLSSLELGDSALYFCASSVVYPGDEQFFGPGTRLTVL.

The gene calls are TRBV7-9 and TRBJ2-6, with D perhaps TRBD1 or TRBD2 (5 bases each). The CDR3 spans 16 residues. Per the germline V gene, CDR1 is SEHNR and CDR2 is FQNEAQ (reference sequence). Deletions cut 7 bases from V and 4 bases from J, with 17 bases between. The CDR3 loop is CASIPDRAVGANVLTF. The CDR3, as DNA: TGTGCCAGCATCCCCGACAGAGCGGTCGGGGCCAACGTCCTGACTTTC.

Details on this clone: This same CDR3 is encoded by further DNA sequences in the sample. J is TRBJ2-7 and V is TRBV5-1; 10 bases are a match to TRBD1. Trimming cost V 2 bases and J 4 bases; bases outside gene matches: 6. Looked up from germline, CDR1 is SGHRS and CDR2 is YFSETQ. The CDR3 covers 15 residues. Here the CDR3 reads CASSLTGTGVYEQYF. CDR3 DNA sequence: TGCGCCAGCAGCTTAACCGGGACAGGGGTTTACGAGCAGTACTTC.

This chain uses TRBV7-9 with TRBJ2-5; 13 bases line up with TRBD2. J gave up 5 bases and V 4 bases, and 7 bases lay outside the gene matches. Germline V gene lookup returns CDR1 SEHNR and CDR2 FQNEAQ (reference sequence). CDR3 length equals 16 residues. CDR3 sequence reads: CASSSWTSGGGETQYF. The CDR3 DNA is TGTGCCAGCAGCTCCTGGACTAGCGGGGGTGGGGAGACCCAGTACTTC.

In the case of this clone: Other DNA variants within this sample encode the same CDR3. The chain has TRBV5-6 and TRBJ1-1; no reliable D call. The CDR3 covers 12 residues. V lost 2 bases and J 5 bases, leaving 7 bases between the germline ends. Germline assignment: CDR1 SGHDT and CDR2 YYEEEE. The CDR3 spells CASSLIGTEAFF. In DNA form, the CDR3 reads TGTGCCAGCAGCTTAATAGGGACTGAAGCTTTCTTT.

The chain uses TRBV18 and TRBJ2-7, with D perhaps TRBD2 (5 bases). Germline assignment: CDR1 KGHSH and CDR2 LQKENI. CDR3 length: 15 amino acids. Between the trimmed V and J ends, which lost 5 bases and 2 bases, there was a span of 16 bases. The CDR3, as DNA: TGTGCCAGCTCAGGAGGAGTCGGCCCAACCTACGAGCAGTACTTC. This encodes CASSGGVGPTYEQYF.

This chain uses TRBV21-1 with TRBJ2-1; the table assigns TRBD1, which was not confirmed against the DNA. TRBV21-1 is listed as a pseudogene. The CDR3 spans 13 residues. CDR3: CASTGLGRNEQFF. DNA for the CDR3: TGTGCCAGCACCGGTTTGGGGCGAAATGAGCAGTTCTTC.

This sequence joins TRBV29-1 and TRBJ2-5; maybe TRBD2 (7 bases). The CDR3 totals 15 residues. Per the germline V gene, CDR1 is SQVTM and CDR2 is ANQGSEA. CDR3 sequence: CKASGGTSEEETQYF. CDR3 nucleotide sequence: TGCAAAGCCTCTGGGGGCACTAGCGAGGAAGAGACCCAGTACTTC.

The chain couples TRBV6-5 to TRBJ1-5; D might be TRBD1 (5 bases). The CDR3 sequence is 14 residues long. Trimming pared 5 bases from V and 4 bases from J, leaving 12 bases between. Germline assignment: CDR1 MNHEY and CDR2 SVGAGI. CDR3 protein: CASSLGEGNQPQHF. The CDR3 DNA is TGTGCCAGCAGTCTGGGGGAGGGAAATCAGCCCCAGCATTTT.

The V call is TRBV7-9, the J call TRBJ2-5; D is perhaps TRBD1 (6 bases). Trimming cost V 5 bases and J 2 bases, with 21 bases left between them. The CDR3 is 17 amino acids. CDR1 and CDR2 from the germline V gene are SEHNR and FQNEAQ (reference sequence). The CDR3 is CASSPPRDISPQETQYF. DNA for the CDR3: TGTGCCAGCAGCCCCCCCCGGGACATTTCGCCTCAAGAGACCCAGTACTTC.

This clone was observed a few times. The chain has TRBV27 and TRBJ2-7, with TRBD1 matching 7 bases. The CDR3 covers 13 residues. Unmatched junction bases numbered 2, after V lost 1 base and J lost 5 bases. From germline, CDR1 is MNHEY and CDR2 SMNVEV (reference sequence). CDR3: CASSLLTGHEQYF. CDR3 nucleotide sequence: TGTGCCAGCAGTTTATTGACAGGGCACGAGCAGTACTTC.

The chain joins TRBV4-1 to TRBJ1-1; D uncertain. This CDR3 contains 13 residues. Germline assignment: CDR1 MGHRA and CDR2 YSYEKL. V was pared by 4 bases and J by 6 bases, with 12 bases between. The CDR3 region has the DNA TGCGCCAGCAGCCCCCCGAAAAGGTCTGAAGCTTTCTTT. It encodes CASSPPKRSEAFF.

V usage is TRBV7-8 and J usage is TRBJ2-3; D not certain. This CDR3 contains 14 residues. Germline CDR1 and CDR2: SGHVS and FQNEAQ. The ends were cut back, 8 bases at V and 6 bases at J, with 18 bases in the middle. CDR3 sequence: CASDSRSTRDTQYF. The CDR3, as DNA: TGTGCCAGCGATTCCCGGTCGACCCGGGATACGCAGTATTTT.

The CDR3 DNA is TGTGCCATCAGTGAAGGGACAGGGGAGCACACCTTC. As protein: CAISEGTGEHTF. The chain uses TRBV10-3 and TRBJ1-2; TRBD1 agrees at 10 bases. The V gene's germline CDR1 is ENHRY and CDR2 SYGVKD. This CDR3 comprises 12 residues. Losses at the gene ends were 3 bases for V and 12 bases for J; bases not matched to a gene: 4.

V gene TRBV29-1 combines with J gene TRBJ1-2; 7 bases map to TRBD1. Germline-derived CDR1 and CDR2 are SQVTM and ANQGSEA. Trimming removed 2 bases from V and 7 bases from J; junction bases left unmatched: 4. This CDR3 contains 12 residues. The CDR3 region is CSVETGEGGYTF. The CDR3 DNA follows: TGCAGCGTTGAAACAGGGGAGGGTGGCTACACCTTC.

The gene calls are TRBV6-5 and TRBJ2-5; D may be TRBD1 (6 bases). Deletions cut 5 bases from V and 5 bases from J, with 15 bases between. The germline V gene encodes CDR1 MNHEY and CDR2 SVGAGI. The CDR3 is 14 amino acids. The CDR3: CASSTGHSRETQYF. As DNA, the CDR3 is TGTGCCAGCAGTACAGGGCACTCCCGTGAGACCCAGTACTTC.

In regard to this clone: The junction and the germline gene differ at one end; a read error may be behind it. The V call is TRBV7-9, the J call TRBJ2-1; 7 bases line up with TRBD2. Looked up from germline, CDR1 is SEHNR and CDR2 is FQNEAQ (reference sequence). This CDR3 is 16 amino acids long. The chain's CDR3 is CASSLGLAAAYDEQFF. The CDR3, as DNA: TGTGCCAGCAGCTTAGGACTAGCCGCAGCCTACGATGAGCAGTTCTTC. Supplemented by reference TRBV7-9 and TRBJ2-1, the full variable domain reads DTGVSQNPRHKITKRGQNVTFRCDPISEHNRLYWYRQTLGQGPEFLTYFQNEAQLEKSRLLSDRFSAERPKGSFSTLEIQRTEQGDSAMYLCASSLGLAAAYDEQFFGPGTRLTVL.

V and J are TRBV7-8 and TRBJ2-7; 16 bases match TRBD2. The CDR3 loop spans 16 amino acids. V gave up 5 bases and J gave up 6 bases; unmatched junction bases: 7. Per the germline V gene, CDR1 is SGHVS and CDR2 is FQNEAQ. For the CDR3, the DNA is TGTGCCAGCAGCCCGGGACTAGCGGGAGGGCCAGGCGAGCAGTACTTC. It translates to CASSPGLAGGPGEQYF.

V usage is TRBV19 and J usage is TRBJ2-7, with a possible D match to TRBD1 (6 bases). V lost 3 bases to trimming and J lost 6 bases, with 18 bases between them. CDR3 length: 15 amino acids. Per germline, CDR1 LNHDA and CDR2 SQIVND (reference sequence). The CDR3 here is CASSMWAGADGEQYF. CDR3 DNA: TGTGCCAGTAGTATGTGGGCAGGGGCAGACGGCGAGCAGTACTTC.

This clone was detected once. This rearrangement joins TRBV11-2 to TRBJ2-2; D ambiguous. The germline V gene has CDR1 SGHAT and CDR2 FQNNGV. Trimming took 0 bases from V and 2 from J, leaving 16 bases between them. This CDR3 contains 18 residues. CDR3 in amino acids: CASSLDLTVVANTGELFF. The CDR3 bases are TGTGCCAGCAGCTTAGATCTTACGGTGGTTGCTAACACCGGGGAGCTGTTTTTT.